A selection of T cell receptor beta chains follows, all from one sample in a study of shared clonotypes between healthy human individuals. The method was immunoSEQ multiplex PCR; TCRdb's version includes in-frame clones alone and lacks a portion of them. The table shows around 500,000 clones, with around 75% occurring only once. The sequenced sample consisted of PBMCs. The receptors here all came from a woman in her thirties or forties in good health. Some clones in this sample may be carry-over from other donors' samples. The CDR3 runs from the conserved cysteine through the conserved F or W. A D gene is named only where the DNA matches it firmly. Size values are once, few and many counts, or a class for expanded clones, and some rows have none.

NA	TRBV28	TRBJ1-2	NA	CASSFGGSTSNYGYTF	TGTGCCAGCAGTTTCGGGGGGAGCACCTCTAACTATGGCTACACCTTC
once	TRBV5-1	TRBJ2-3	NA	CASSSISGDTQYF	TGCGCCAGCAGCTCGATCTCGGGAGATACGCAGTATTTT
NA	TRBV28	TRBJ2-1	TRBD2	CASSSSGTTLGQFF	TGTGCCAGCAGTTCGTCCGGGACTACATTGGGGCAGTTCTTC
NA	TRBV5-8	TRBJ1-3	NA	CASSSNRNTIYF	TGTGCCAGCAGCTCGAACAGAAACACCATATATTTT
NA	TRBV5-1	TRBJ2-1	NA	CASSLRPGDGDEQFF	TGCGCCAGCAGCTTACGACCGGGAGATGGGGATGAGCAGTTCTTC
NA	TRBV9	TRBJ2-7	NA	CASSVGPARYEQYF	TGTGCCAGCAGCGTAGGGCCGGCACGCTACGAGCAGTACTTC
many	TRBV7-8	TRBJ2-5	TRBD1	CASSLAVLTGGSARETQYF	TGTGCCAGCAGCTTAGCCGTCTTGACAGGGGGGAGCGCGAGGGAGACCCAGTACTTC
NA	TRBV30	TRBJ1-2	NA	CAWSRAGDLDGYTF	TGTGCCTGGAGTAGGGCAGGGGATTTGGATGGCTACACCTTC
once	TRBV4-3	TRBJ2-6	NA	CASSQDPPISGANVLTF	TGCGCCAGCAGCCAAGATCCACCCATCTCTGGGGCCAACGTCCTGACTTTC
NA	TRBV19	TRBJ2-1	TRBD2	CASRGTSGYNEQFF	TGTGCCAGTAGGGGGACTAGCGGATACAATGAGCAGTTCTTC
NA	TRBV5-1	TRBJ1-2	TRBD1	CASSDQGDGYTF	TGCGCCAGCAGCGACCAGGGGGATGGCTACACCTTC
NA	TRBV6-6	TRBJ2-5	NA	CASSPDQTQYF	TGTGCCAGCAGCCCGGATCAGACCCAGTACTTC
NA	TRBV4-3	TRBJ2-3	TRBD2	CASSQDRGGRGLADTQYF	TGCGCCAGCAGCCAAGATAGGGGCGGGAGGGGTCTGGCAGATACGCAGTATTTT
NA	TRBV29-1	TRBJ2-1	NA	CSVVLRGPYNEQFF	TGCAGCGTAGTTCTTAGAGGTCCCTACAATGAGCAGTTCTTC
NA	TRBV9	TRBJ1-2	NA	CASIEGGHTF	TGTGCCAGCATCGAGGGAGGGCACACCTTC
NA	TRBV5-8	TRBJ1-2	NA	CASSLWGPGTF	NA
NA	TRBV6-4	TRBJ2-5	TRBD2	CASSDQGAGSQETQYF	TGTGCCAGCAGTGACCAAGGAGCGGGGAGTCAAGAGACCCAGTACTTC
NA	TRBV5-1	TRBJ1-1	TRBD1	CASSLDRGHMSTEAFF	TGCGCCAGCAGTCTTGACAGGGGGCATATGAGCACTGAAGCTTTCTTT
NA	TRBV7-3	TRBJ2-3	NA	CASSQGDTQYF	TGTGCCAGCAGCCAAGGGGATACGCAGTATTTT
NA	TRBV25-1	TRBJ2-7	NA	CASSMASFNEQYF	TGTGCCAGCAGTATGGCTAGTTTCAACGAGCAGTACTTC
NA	TRBV4-1	TRBJ1-2	NA	CASSQDRGSYGYTF	TGCGCCAGCAGCCAAGACAGGGGCTCTTATGGCTACACCTTC
NA	TRBV9	TRBJ2-1	TRBD2	CASSVGRLAGYDEQFF	TGTGCCAGCAGCGTAGGGCGGCTAGCGGGATACGATGAGCAGTTCTTC
NA	TRBV5-1	TRBJ1-2	NA	CASSLARDGYGYTF	TGCGCCAGCAGCTTGGCACGGGACGGCTATGGCTACACCTTC
NA	TRBV29-1	TRBJ2-3	NA	CSVDSWPTDTQYF	TGCAGCGTTGACTCCTGGCCAACAGATACGCAGTATTTT
NA	TRBV28	TRBJ2-2	NA	CASGEQGRGGELFF	TGTGCCAGCGGCGAACAGGGTAGAGGCGGGGAGCTGTTTTTT
NA	TRBV7-7	TRBJ2-7	NA	CASSLAIGGEQYF	TGTGCTAGCAGCTTAGCCATTGGTGGCGAGCAGTACTTC
NA	TRBV7-9	TRBJ1-2	NA	CASSPSPNYGYTF	TGTGCCAGCAGTCCTTCTCCCAACTATGGCTACACCTTC
NA	TRBV11-1	TRBJ2-2	NA	CASSRGTTNTGELFF	TGTGCCAGCAGCCGCGGGACGACGAACACCGGGGAGCTGTTTTTT
NA	TRBV19	TRBJ2-2	NA	CASSRREGAGPGELFF	TGTGCCAGTAGTAGGAGGGAGGGGGCTGGGCCCGGGGAGCTGTTTTTT
NA	TRBV7-9	TRBJ2-7	TRBD1	CASSLVGQYYEQYF	TGTGCCAGCAGCTTAGTGGGACAGTACTACGAGCAGTACTTC
NA	TRBV19	TRBJ2-7	TRBD2	CASSIFYGLEGSYEQYF	TGTGCCAGTAGTATATTCTATGGACTAGAGGGCTCCTACGAGCAGTACTTC
NA	TRBV5-6	TRBJ1-2	TRBD1	CASSSPGQEPYGYTF	TGTGCCAGCAGCTCACCGGGACAGGAACCCTATGGCTACACCTTC
NA	TRBV5-1	TRBJ2-7	TRBD2	CASSLDGREQYF	TGCGCCAGCAGCTTGGACGGGAGGGAGCAGTACTTC
NA	TRBV5-1	TRBJ1-5	NA	CASSLGGGDQPQHF	TGCGCCAGCAGCTTGGGAGGAGGAGATCAGCCCCAGCATTTT
NA	TRBV6-6	TRBJ1-5	NA	CASSYGSNQPQHF	TGTGCCAGCAGTTACGGGTCCAATCAGCCCCAGCATTTT
NA	TRBV30	TRBJ2-2	NA	CAWSTGITGELFF	TGTGCCTGGAGCACCGGGATCACCGGGGAGCTGTTTTTT
many	TRBV30	TRBJ2-1	TRBD2	CAWSRLTSGNNEQFF	TGTGCCTGGAGTAGGTTGACTAGCGGCAACAATGAGCAGTTCTTC
NA	TRBV5-1	TRBJ2-5	NA	CASRIRSQETQYF	TGCGCCAGCAGGATCCGGAGCCAAGAGACCCAGTACTTC
NA	TRBV7-8	TRBJ2-5	NA	CASSLAVLETQYF	TGTGCCAGCAGCTTAGCGGTCTTGGAGACCCAGTACTTC
NA	TRBV28	TRBJ2-1	NA	CASKSLDGTILLGQFF	TGTGCCAGCAAATCCCTGGACGGGACGATCCTACTAGGGCAGTTCTTC
NA	TRBV5-5	TRBJ2-7	TRBD1	CASSRTGTGSSEQYF	TGTGCCAGCAGCCGGACCGGGACAGGATCTAGTGAGCAGTACTTC
NA	TRBV7-9	TRBJ2-2	TRBD2	CASSLRRSGSPLTGELFF	TGTGCCAGCAGCTTACGACGGAGCGGGAGCCCTCTCACCGGGGAGCTGTTTTTT
NA	TRBV27	TRBJ2-7	TRBD1	CASSFDRGSYEQYF	TGTGCCAGCAGTTTCGACAGGGGATCCTACGAGCAGTACTTC
NA	TRBV7-2	TRBJ2-7	NA	CASSSGLLLSYEQYF	TGTGCCAGCAGCTCCGGACTCCTTTTATCATACGAGCAGTACTTC
NA	TRBV30	TRBJ1-6	NA	CAWSVVGSYNSPLHF	TGTGCCTGGAGTGTAGTTGGCTCCTATAATTCACCCCTCCACTTT